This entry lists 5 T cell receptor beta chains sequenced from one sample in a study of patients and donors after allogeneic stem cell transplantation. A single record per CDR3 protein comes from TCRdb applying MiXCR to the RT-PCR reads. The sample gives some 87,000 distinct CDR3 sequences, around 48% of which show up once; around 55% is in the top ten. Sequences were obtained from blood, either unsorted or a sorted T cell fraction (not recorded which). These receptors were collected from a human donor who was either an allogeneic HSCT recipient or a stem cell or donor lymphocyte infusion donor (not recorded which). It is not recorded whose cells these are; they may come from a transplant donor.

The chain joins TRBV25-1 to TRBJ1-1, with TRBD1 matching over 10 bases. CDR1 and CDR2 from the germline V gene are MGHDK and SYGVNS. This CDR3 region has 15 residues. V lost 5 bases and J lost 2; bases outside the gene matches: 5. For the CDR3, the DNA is TGTGCCAGCAGTCCTCGGACAGGGGGAAACACTGAAGCTTTCTTT. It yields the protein CASSPRTGGNTEAFF. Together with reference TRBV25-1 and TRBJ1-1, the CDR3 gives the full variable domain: EADIYQTPRYLVIGTGKKITLECSQTMGHDKMYWYQQDPGMELHLIHYSYGVNSTEKGDLSSESTVSRIRTEHFPLTLESARPSHTSQYLCASSPRTGGNTEAFFGQGTRLTVV.

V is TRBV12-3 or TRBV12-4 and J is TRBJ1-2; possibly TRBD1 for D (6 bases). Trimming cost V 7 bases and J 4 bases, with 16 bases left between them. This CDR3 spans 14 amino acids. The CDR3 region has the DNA TGTGCCAGCAAAGTTGGCAGGGGTATCTATGGCTACACCTTC. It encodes CASKVGRGIYGYTF.

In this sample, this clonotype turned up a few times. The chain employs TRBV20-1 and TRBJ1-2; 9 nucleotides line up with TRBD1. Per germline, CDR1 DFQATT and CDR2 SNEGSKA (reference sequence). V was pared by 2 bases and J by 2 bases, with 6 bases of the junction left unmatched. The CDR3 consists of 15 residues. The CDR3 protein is CSARPGQGPNYGYTF. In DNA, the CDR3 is TGCAGTGCTAGACCTGGACAGGGGCCGAACTATGGCTACACCTTC.

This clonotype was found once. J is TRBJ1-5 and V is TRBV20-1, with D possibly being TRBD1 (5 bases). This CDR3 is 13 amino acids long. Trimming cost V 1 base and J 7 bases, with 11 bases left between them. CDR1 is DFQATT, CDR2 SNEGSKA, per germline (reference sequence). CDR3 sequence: CSARGGGVQPQHF. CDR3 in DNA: TGCAGTGCTAGAGGAGGAGGGGTGCAGCCCCAGCATTTT.

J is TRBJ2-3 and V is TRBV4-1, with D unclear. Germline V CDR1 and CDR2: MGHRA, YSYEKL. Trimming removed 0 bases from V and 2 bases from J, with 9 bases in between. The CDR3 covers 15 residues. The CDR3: CASSQENTFTDTQYF. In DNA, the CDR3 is TGCGCCAGCAGCCAAGAGAACACGTTCACAGATACGCAGTATTTT.